A single TCR beta chain is shown here with its context. The clone's antigen remains unknown. Base qualities were left out, and no much larger clone turns up one base away. The immunoSEQ Assay, a bias-controlled multiplex PCR, was used to amplify TCRbeta CDR3 regions from genomic DNA. The published analysis was carried out like this. Within the assay, amplification of reference gene primers was used to estimate how many nucleated cells each sample contained. Sequence reads were collapsed and filtered to measure the absolute abundance of every unique TCRbeta CDR3 rearrangement. For each sample, productive Simpson clonality was calculated as the square root of Simpson's diversity index over productive rearrangements. The clones in this table, taken by TCRdb from immuneACCESS, are in-frame only. Not every clone is retained; where verified, under half of the shortfall comes from an unresolved V gene, and the cause of the rest is unknown. V, J and clone size are taken as reported in that table, and D and trimming were inferred from the DNA itself. The sample data list about 500,000 clones, and roughly nine tenths of these were observed just once. Approximately 0.9% of the sample is held by the ten biggest clonotypes.

The data are from a study of blood T cell repertoires in COVID-19 (dated by TCRdb to about 2020). In the study overall: Samples covering the acute and convalescent phases of COVID-19 were provided by collaborators in the United States, Italy and Spain. The samples were drawn from two sources: the first 160 participants of the ongoing ImmuneRACE study, and 950 to 1,500 subjects contributed by 6 global collaborators. The dataset comprised deeply sampled blood TCRbeta repertoires from subjects exposed to, actively infected with, or recovered from COVID-19. The prospective study material was composed of cDNA or gDNA derived from T cells, B-cell-depleted T cells, or PBMCs. The repertoires were released in a freely available public database meant as a resource for research on the immune response to SARS-CoV-2. Sample metadata almost always included a de-identified subject ID, COVID-19 status, age in years and sex. HLA class I and class II types, where available, came from metadata supplied by the sample provider rather than from assay-based typing.

One collaborating source in Seattle enrolled patients during active infection and followed them longitudinally through the course of disease. The collaborating institutions used their own protocols to collect whole blood in K2EDTA tubes. Collaborator samples were shipped for TCRbeta analysis as frozen whole blood, isolated PBMCs, or DNA extracted from either sample type. General conclusions and limits of the study: The quantity of clinical and demographic metadata differed by source and by participant and was supplied without curation.

This receptor was obtained from a man younger than 35 with COVID-19, enrolled during active disease. Material: peripheral blood.

CDR3 sequence: CASRPPGQNTGELFF. In nucleotide form, the sequence is TGCGCCAGCAGGCCACCGGGACAAAACACCGGGGAGCTGTTTTTT. Rearrangement joined TRBV5-1 to TRBJ2-2, and possibly TRBD1, on 6 matching bases. The germline V gene yields SGHRS for CDR1 and YFSETQ for CDR2. The CDR3 has 15 amino acids, counting the end cysteine and phenylalanine. Only the CDR3 DNA stays, 45 bases, in frame from base 1. Deletion took 5 bases off V and 2 bases off J, with a span of 13 bases between the germline ends.